Presented here are 6 T cell receptor beta chains from one specimen sequenced in a study of blood T cell repertoires in COVID-19. Clones were read by immunoSEQ multiplex PCR, and TCRdb kept only the in-frame ones, dropping some. The sample lists around 200,000 clones; approximately 83% were seen once. Material: peripheral blood. The receptors were sampled from a woman in her forties with active or convalescent COVID-19.

V usage is TRBV2 and J usage is TRBJ2-1; no reliable D call. V was trimmed by 8 bases and J by 3 bases, leaving 14 bases between them. In germline, CDR1 is SNHLY, CDR2 FYNNEI. The CDR3 runs to 14 residues. CDR3 residues: CASHTVRLYNEQFF. CDR3 DNA sequence: TGTGCCAGCCACACCGTACGCCTCTACAATGAGCAGTTCTTC.

This chain connects TRBV11-2 to TRBJ1-1; a possible D gene is TRBD1 (5 bases). Trimming shortened V by 5 bases and J by 7 bases, and 11 bases separated the two germline ends. Germline CDR1 and CDR2: SGHAT and FQNNGV. The CDR3 runs to 12 residues. The CDR3 coding sequence is TGTGCCAGCAGCCCAGGCGGGGGTGAAGCTTTCTTT. This gives the protein CASSPGGGEAFF.

The genes are TRBV4-2 and TRBJ2-7; 10 bases line up with TRBD2. CDR1 and CDR2 from the germline V gene are LGHNA and YNFKEQ. V trimming: 0 bases; J trimming: 0 bases; junction bases outside the gene matches: 2. The CDR3 is made up of 16 amino acids. DNA of the CDR3: TGTGCCAGCAGCCAAGAACCTAGCGGGAGCTCCTACGAGCAGTACTTC. It yields the protein CASSQEPSGSSYEQYF.

The chain has TRBV5-3 and TRBJ1-5; TRBD1 matches at 9 bases. TRBV5-3 is an ORF, and what it does is uncertain. CDR3 length: 16 residues. The V gene end was trimmed by 4 bases and the J gene end by 8 bases; junction bases not matched to a gene: 13. CDR3 sequence (DNA): TGTGCCAGAAGCCCCCCTAGGGGGACAGGGTGTAAGCCCCAGCATTTT. Translated, it gives CARSPPRGTGCKPQHF.

The chain recombines TRBV6-1 with TRBJ1-1, with 8 bases fitting TRBD1. Germline V gives CDR1 MNHNS, CDR2 SASEGT. J was trimmed by 13 bases and V by 5 bases; bases with no gene match: 9. This CDR3 has 12 amino acids. CDR3 protein: CASSSGTGLNFF. In DNA form, the CDR3 reads TGTGCCAGCAGTTCCGGGACAGGTTTAAATTTCTTT.

V gene TRBV11-2 combines with J gene TRBJ2-1; the match to TRBD1 covers 7 bases. V lost 6 bases and J lost 2; bases outside the gene matches: 7. CDR1 is SGHAT, CDR2 FQNNGV, per germline. This CDR3 is 15 amino acids long. The CDR3 spells CASRATGVPYNEQFF. DNA of the CDR3: TGTGCCAGCAGAGCTACAGGGGTTCCCTACAATGAGCAGTTCTTC.